This T cell receptor beta chain comes out of a study of control samples from healthy donors and cancer patients. Germline V gene data show CDR1 as SGHRS and CDR2 as YFSETQ. The CDR3 runs 16 residues. J was trimmed by 4 bases and V by 6 bases; bases with no gene match: 11. Generated by immunoSEQ multiplex PCR, the TCRdb table keeps only in-frame clones and is missing some. The sample holds 130,000 or so clones; around nine tenths are singletons and the top ten take approximately 7.5%. The chain recombines TRBV5-1 with TRBJ2-1; TRBD1 matches 9 bases. The sequencing input was PBMCs. The origin of this receptor is a man aged 45 to 65 with head and neck cancer. CDR3 DNA sequence: TGCGCCAGCACCGATCCCAACAGGGGGCTTTACAATGAGCAGTTCTTC. Its protein is CASTDPNRGLYNEQFF.